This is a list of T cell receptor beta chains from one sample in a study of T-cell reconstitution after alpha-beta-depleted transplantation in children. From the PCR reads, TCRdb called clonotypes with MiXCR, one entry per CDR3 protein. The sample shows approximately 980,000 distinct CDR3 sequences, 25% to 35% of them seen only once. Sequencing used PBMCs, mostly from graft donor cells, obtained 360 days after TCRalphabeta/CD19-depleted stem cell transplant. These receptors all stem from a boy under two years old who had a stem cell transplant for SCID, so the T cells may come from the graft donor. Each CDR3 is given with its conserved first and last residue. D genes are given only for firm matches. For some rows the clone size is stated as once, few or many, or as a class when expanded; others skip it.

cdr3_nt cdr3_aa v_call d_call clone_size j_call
TGCGCCAGCAGCCAAGGCGCGGGGCCCCGTAACTATGGCTACACCTTC CASSQGAGPRNYGYTF TRBV4-3 NA few TRBJ1-2
TGCAGCGTTGAAACCCGGGCGACGCAGTATTTT CSVETRATQYF TRBV29-1 NA NA TRBJ2-3
TGTGCCAGCAGTGAAGAGGGGAACACTGAAGCTTTCTTT CASSEEGNTEAFF TRBV2 NA NA TRBJ1-1
TGTGCCAGCAGCCCGAACCCCCTTGGTCCCGCGGGGGGCAATGAGCAGTTCTTC CASSPNPLGPAGGNEQFF TRBV4-2 TRBD2 NA TRBJ2-1
TGTGCCAGCAAACGAGGGGGGAGCTCCTACAATGAGCAGTTCTTC CASKRGGSSYNEQFF TRBV12-3/TRBV12-4 NA NA TRBJ2-1
TGTGCCAGCAGTACCGGGACTAGCGGGCAGAGGGGGGATACGCAGTATTTT CASSTGTSGQRGDTQYF TRBV12-3/TRBV12-4 TRBD2 NA TRBJ2-3
TGCAGTGCTAGAGGGGGGGGACAGGGGTATGAAGATACGCAGTATTTT CSARGGGQGYEDTQYF TRBV20-1 TRBD1 NA TRBJ2-3
TGTGCCAGCAGTATCCAGGGGGCGCAAAACACTGAAGCTTTCTTT CASSIQGAQNTEAFF TRBV12-3/TRBV12-4 TRBD1 NA TRBJ1-1
TGCAGTGCTAGGTCGGTAGCGGGGCCCACAGATACGCAGTATTTT CSARSVAGPTDTQYF TRBV20-1 TRBD2 NA TRBJ2-3
TGTGCCAGCGAAGGGGGCCTCAATGAGCAGTTCTTC CASEGGLNEQFF TRBV3-1 TRBD1 NA TRBJ2-1
TGTGCCAGCAGCGTAGGGTATGGCGGCTACACCTTC CASSVGYGGYTF TRBV9 NA NA TRBJ1-2
TGTGCCAGCACCATGACAGGGGCCCCTACCTACGAGCAGTACTTC CASTMTGAPTYEQYF TRBV6-1 TRBD1 NA TRBJ2-7
TGTGCCAGCAGACCTTGGCTGGGGACCACCTACAATGAGCAGTTCTTC CASRPWLGTTYNEQFF TRBV6-1 NA few TRBJ2-1
TGTGCCAGCATGGTAGCGGGGACCTACGAGCAGTACTTC CASMVAGTYEQYF TRBV12-3/TRBV12-4 TRBD2 few TRBJ2-7
TGCGCCAGCAGCCGACTCGAGAACACCGGGGAGCTGTTTTTT CASSRLENTGELFF TRBV5-1 NA few TRBJ2-2
TGCAGCGGGTTCACAGATACGCAGTATTTT CSGFTDTQYF TRBV29-1 NA NA TRBJ2-3
TGTGCCATGGGGGCCACAGGGGGCCCTAATGAAAAACTGTTTTTT CAMGATGGPNEKLFF TRBV10-3 TRBD1 NA TRBJ1-4
TGTGCCAGCAGTTATGGGCCGGTACAGCCCCAGCATTTT CASSYGPVQPQHF TRBV6-5 NA few TRBJ1-5
TGTGCCAGCAGCCAAGACCACGGACCGCTGGATCCCGGGGAGCTGTTTTTT CASSQDHGPLDPGELFF TRBV4-2 NA few TRBJ2-2
TGTGCCACCAGCAGAGATGGGGGGAGAGAGACCCAGTACTTC CATSRDGGRETQYF TRBV15 NA NA TRBJ2-5
TGTGCCAGCAGCTTAGCAGGACTCATCCCTGACAATGAGCAGTTCTTC CASSLAGLIPDNEQFF TRBV7-2 NA NA TRBJ2-1
TGCGCCAGCAGCACGGGGAGGAAAGGGGAATTAGGCACTGAAGCTTTCTTT CASSTGRKGELGTEAFF TRBV5-1 NA NA TRBJ1-1
TGTGCCAGCCGGGGAGGGGGCTCATACAATGAGCAGTTCTTC CASRGGGSYNEQFF TRBV7-2 NA many TRBJ2-1
TGTGCCAGCACCTACAATAGCGGGGGGGCTCGGCACAATGAGCAGTTCTTC CASTYNSGGARHNEQFF TRBV6-5 TRBD2 few TRBJ2-1
TGCAGTGTTGCGCGGGCCGCTCAAGAGACCCAGTACTTC CSVARAAQETQYF TRBV20-1 NA NA TRBJ2-5
TGTGCCACCAGTGACCCTAGCGGGGGGGCCACAGATACGCAGTATTTT CATSDPSGGATDTQYF TRBV24-1 TRBD2 few TRBJ2-3
TGTGCCAGTAGTATGGATCGAACTGTTGACGAGCGGGGAGTTTACAATGAGCAGTTCTTC CASSMDRTVDERGVYNEQFF TRBV19 TRBD2 few TRBJ2-1
TGTGCCAGCAGCCAAGATGGGGGGCGGAAAAACATTCAGTACTTC CASSQDGGRKNIQYF TRBV3-1 NA NA TRBJ2-4
TGTGCCAGCAGCCCCCGGGGCCCTGCAACTAATGAAAAACTGTTTTTT CASSPRGPATNEKLFF TRBV5-5 NA NA TRBJ1-4
TGTGCCAGCAGCATACTATACTCCGCTGAAGCTTTCTTT CASSILYSAEAFF TRBV27 NA few TRBJ1-1
TGTGCCAGCAGTTTTGGGTTAAGCAATCAGCCCCAGCATTTT CASSFGLSNQPQHF TRBV12-3/TRBV12-4 NA many TRBJ1-5
TGTGCCAGCAGGAACCGGGACAGGGGGCTCGAGCAGTACTTC CASRNRDRGLEQYF TRBV5-5 TRBD1 NA TRBJ2-7
TGTGCCAGCAAGGTGGCAGGGAGTAAAACCTTCTATGGCTACACCTTC CASKVAGSKTFYGYTF TRBV12-3/TRBV12-4 NA few TRBJ1-2
TGCAGCGTTGGGGGCAAGGCGCCGGCAGGAAATTCCAGGCCCCAAGAGACCCAGTACTTC CSVGGKAPAGNSRPQETQYF TRBV29-1 NA NA TRBJ2-5
TGTGCCAGCAGCTTAGGTTCGGACACTGAAGCTTTCTTT CASSLGSDTEAFF TRBV7-9 NA few TRBJ1-1
TGTGCTAGTGGTTTGGTGGCGCTAGCGGGGGCCAACACCGGGGAGCTGTTTTTT CASGLVALAGANTGELFF TRBV12-5 TRBD2 NA TRBJ2-2